This T cell receptor beta chain originates from a study of blood T cell repertoires in COVID-19. At the level of the study: The United States, Italy and Spain provided the acute and convalescent COVID-19 samples. Sources were T cells, B-cell-depleted T cells, or PBMCs; the material itself was cDNA or gDNA.

CDR1 is LGHNA and CDR2 is YSLEER in the germline V gene. The CDR3 loop spans 16 amino acids. The V and J ends lost 3 bases and 0 bases, in that order; junction bases with no gene match: 5. Authors' data handling: Amplification with reference gene primers provided the estimates of nucleated cell counts. Using immunoSEQ multiplex PCR, the repertoire was profiled, and TCRdb retains in-frame clones only, with some absent. That table furnishes V, J and clone size, whereas the DNA furnished D and trimming. The sample lists roughly 250,000 clones; roughly four fifths were seen once. This clonotype originated in a woman aged 45-60 years with acute or convalescent COVID-19. The sample consisted of peripheral blood. V and J are TRBV4-3 and TRBJ1-1, with TRBD1 identical over 9 bases. The CDR3 DNA sequence: TGCGCCAGCAGCCAGGCGGGACAGGGAATGAACACTGAAGCTTTCTTT. Encoded protein: CASSQAGQGMNTEAFF.